This T cell receptor beta chain was obtained from a study of blood T cell repertoires in COVID-19. Study as a whole: Researchers got acute and convalescent COVID-19 samples from the United States, Italy and Spain. PBMCs, B-cell-depleted T cells, or T cells provided the cDNA or gDNA that made up the material.

This CDR3 has 15 residues. The germline V and J ends were trimmed by 7 bases and 4 bases, with 23 bases remaining between them. Germline assignment: CDR1 GTSNPN and CDR2 SVGIG (reference sequence). Study processing details: Nucleated cell counts were estimated from reference gene primer amplification. Profiling relied on immunoSEQ multiplex PCR, and the TCRdb table lists in-frame clones only, not all of them. The DNA gave D and trimming, while V, J and clone size come from that table. Found here are some 180,000 clones, about 80% of them singletons; the top ten hold less than 7%. The sequence was obtained from a man in his 60s with acute or convalescent COVID-19. Sequencing input: peripheral blood. The rearrangement links TRBV30 to TRBJ2-7; perhaps TRBD2 as D (5 bases). The CDR3 is CASGFLTRTGYEQYF. Here the CDR3 DNA reads TGTGCCTCCGGATTTTTAACTAGAACGGGGTACGAGCAGTACTTC.